Given below is one T cell receptor (beta chain) in context. The data were obtained in a study of T-cell memory formation after mild COVID-19. Researchers used 5'RACE with constant-segment primers to make TCR alpha and TCR beta cDNA libraries that carry sample barcodes and UMIs. TCRdb analysed the 5' RACE reads with MiXCR anew, one entry per CDR3 protein. The sample has 350,000 to 450,000 distinct CDR3 sequences; 28% are singletons. Trimming took off 0 bases at V and 8 bases at J, with 17 bases between the two ends. The CDR3 contains 15 residues. Germline CDR1 is SGHRS and CDR2 is YFSETQ. This TCR was recovered from an adult woman who had mild COVID-19 (a few samples of this study predate the infection). Cell type and time point are not known. This chain links TRBV5-1 with TRBJ1-2; no definite D call. The sample was PBMCs or a T cell subset sorted from them (not recorded which). Here the CDR3 reads CASSLEGQSLGGYTF. CDR3 in DNA: TGCGCCAGCAGCTTGGAGGGCCAGTCCCTAGGAGGCTACACCTTC.